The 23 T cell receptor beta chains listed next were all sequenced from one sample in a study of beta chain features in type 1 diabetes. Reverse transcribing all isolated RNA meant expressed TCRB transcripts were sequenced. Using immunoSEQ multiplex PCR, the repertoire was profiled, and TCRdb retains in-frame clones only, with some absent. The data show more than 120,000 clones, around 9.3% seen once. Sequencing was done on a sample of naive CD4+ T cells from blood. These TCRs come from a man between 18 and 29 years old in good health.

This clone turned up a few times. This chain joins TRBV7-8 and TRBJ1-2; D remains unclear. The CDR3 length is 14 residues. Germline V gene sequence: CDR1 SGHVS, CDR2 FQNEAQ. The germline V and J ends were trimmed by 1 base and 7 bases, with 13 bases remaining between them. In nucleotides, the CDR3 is TGTGCCAGCAGCTTAGAAGCAGGCTCCGGTGGCTACACCTTC. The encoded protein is CASSLEAGSGGYTF.

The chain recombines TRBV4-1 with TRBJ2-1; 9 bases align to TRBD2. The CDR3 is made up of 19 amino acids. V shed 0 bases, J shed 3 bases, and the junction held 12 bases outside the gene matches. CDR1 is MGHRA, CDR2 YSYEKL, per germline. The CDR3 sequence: CASSQDRDAGGNFYNEQFF. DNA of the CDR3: TGCGCCAGCAGCCAAGATCGAGATGCGGGGGGGAACTTCTACAATGAGCAGTTCTTC.

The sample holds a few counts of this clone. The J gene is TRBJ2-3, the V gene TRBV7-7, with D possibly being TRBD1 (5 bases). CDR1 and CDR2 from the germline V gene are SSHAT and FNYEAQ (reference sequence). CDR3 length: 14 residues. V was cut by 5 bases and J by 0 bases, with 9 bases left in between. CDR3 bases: TGTGCCAGCAGCGCCGGACATAGCACAGATACGCAGTATTTT. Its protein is CASSAGHSTDTQYF.

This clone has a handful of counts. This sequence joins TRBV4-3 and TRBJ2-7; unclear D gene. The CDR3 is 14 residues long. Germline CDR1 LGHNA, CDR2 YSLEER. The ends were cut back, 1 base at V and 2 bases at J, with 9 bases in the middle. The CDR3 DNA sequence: TGCGCCAGCAGCCAAGGGTCCGGAGCCTACGAGCAGTACTTC. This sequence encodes CASSQGSGAYEQYF.

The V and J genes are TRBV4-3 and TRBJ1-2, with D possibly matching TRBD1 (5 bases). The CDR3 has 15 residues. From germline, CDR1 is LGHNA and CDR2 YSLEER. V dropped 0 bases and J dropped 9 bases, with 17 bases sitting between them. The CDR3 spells CASSQEGASPMSYTF. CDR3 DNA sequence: TGCGCCAGCAGCCAAGAAGGGGCCTCACCTATGAGCTACACCTTC.

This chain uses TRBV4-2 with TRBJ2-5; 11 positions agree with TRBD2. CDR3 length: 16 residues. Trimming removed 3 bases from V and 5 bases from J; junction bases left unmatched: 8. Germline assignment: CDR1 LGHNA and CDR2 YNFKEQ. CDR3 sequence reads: CASSQFRSSGGETQYF. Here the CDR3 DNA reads TGTGCCAGCAGCCAGTTTCGGTCTAGCGGGGGGGAGACCCAGTACTTC.

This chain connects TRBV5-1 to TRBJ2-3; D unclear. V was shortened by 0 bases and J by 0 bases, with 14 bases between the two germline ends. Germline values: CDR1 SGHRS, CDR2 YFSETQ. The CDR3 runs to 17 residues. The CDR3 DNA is TGCGCCAGCAGCTTGGGATACGAGACGGAGAGCACAGATACGCAGTATTTT. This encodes CASSLGYETESTDTQYF.

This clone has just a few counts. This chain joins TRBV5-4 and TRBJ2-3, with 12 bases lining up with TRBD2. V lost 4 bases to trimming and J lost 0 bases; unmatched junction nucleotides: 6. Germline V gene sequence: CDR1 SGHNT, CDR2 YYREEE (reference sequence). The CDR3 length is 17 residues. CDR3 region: CASSHRLAGDSTDTQYF. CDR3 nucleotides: TGTGCCAGCAGCCACAGACTAGCGGGGGATAGCACAGATACGCAGTATTTT.

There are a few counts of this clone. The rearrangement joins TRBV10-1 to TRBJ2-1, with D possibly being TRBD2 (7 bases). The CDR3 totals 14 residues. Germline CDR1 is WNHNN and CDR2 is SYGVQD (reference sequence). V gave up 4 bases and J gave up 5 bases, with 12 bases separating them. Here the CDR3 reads CASSGEGGDNEQFF. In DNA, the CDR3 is TGCGCCAGCAGTGGAGAGGGGGGGGACAATGAGCAGTTCTTC.

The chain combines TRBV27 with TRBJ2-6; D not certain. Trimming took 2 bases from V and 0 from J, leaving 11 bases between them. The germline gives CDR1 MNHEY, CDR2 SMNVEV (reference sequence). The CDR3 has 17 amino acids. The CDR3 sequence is CASSLQQTSSGANVLTF. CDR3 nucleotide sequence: TGTGCCAGCAGTTTACAACAGACCAGCTCTGGGGCCAACGTCCTGACTTTC.

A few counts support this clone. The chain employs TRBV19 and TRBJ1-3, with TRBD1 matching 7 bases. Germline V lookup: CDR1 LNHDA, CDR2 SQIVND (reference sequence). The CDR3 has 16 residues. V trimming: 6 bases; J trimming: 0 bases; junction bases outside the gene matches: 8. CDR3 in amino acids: CASSAQGIRSGNTIYF. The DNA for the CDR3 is TGTGCCAGTAGCGCACAGGGGATCCGCTCTGGAAACACCATATATTTT.

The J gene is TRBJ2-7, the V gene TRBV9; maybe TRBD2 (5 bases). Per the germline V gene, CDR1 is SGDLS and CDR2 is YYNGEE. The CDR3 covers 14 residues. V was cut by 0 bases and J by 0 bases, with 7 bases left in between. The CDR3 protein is CASSVGTFSYEQYF. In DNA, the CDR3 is TGTGCCAGCAGCGTAGGGACTTTCTCCTACGAGCAGTACTTC.

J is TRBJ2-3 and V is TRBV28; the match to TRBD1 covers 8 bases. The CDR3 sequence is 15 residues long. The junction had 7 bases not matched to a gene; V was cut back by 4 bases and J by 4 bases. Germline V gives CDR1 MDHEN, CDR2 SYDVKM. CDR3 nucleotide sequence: TGTGCCAGCAGTTCCCGCCAGGGGGCATCAGATACGCAGTATTTT. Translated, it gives CASSSRQGASDTQYF.

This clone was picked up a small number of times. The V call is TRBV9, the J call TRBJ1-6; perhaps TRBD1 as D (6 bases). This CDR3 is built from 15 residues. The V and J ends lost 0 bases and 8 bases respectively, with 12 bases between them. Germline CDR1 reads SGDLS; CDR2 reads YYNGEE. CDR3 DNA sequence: TGTGCCAGCAGCGTAGCTGGGACACAACATTCACCCCTCCACTTT. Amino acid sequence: CASSVAGTQHSPLHF.

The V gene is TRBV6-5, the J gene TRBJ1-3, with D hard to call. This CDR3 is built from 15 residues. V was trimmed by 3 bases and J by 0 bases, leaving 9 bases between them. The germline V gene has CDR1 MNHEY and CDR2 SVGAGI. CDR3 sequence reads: CASSYGSGSGNTIYF. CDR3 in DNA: TGTGCCAGCAGTTATGGCTCTGGCTCTGGAAACACCATATATTTT.

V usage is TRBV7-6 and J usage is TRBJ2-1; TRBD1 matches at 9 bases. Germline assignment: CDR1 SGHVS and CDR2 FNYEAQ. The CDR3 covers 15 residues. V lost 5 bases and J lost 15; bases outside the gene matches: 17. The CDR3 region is CASSPSPGTGNVSFF. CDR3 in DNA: TGTGCCAGCAGCCCGTCACCGGGGACAGGGAATGTGTCGTTCTTC.

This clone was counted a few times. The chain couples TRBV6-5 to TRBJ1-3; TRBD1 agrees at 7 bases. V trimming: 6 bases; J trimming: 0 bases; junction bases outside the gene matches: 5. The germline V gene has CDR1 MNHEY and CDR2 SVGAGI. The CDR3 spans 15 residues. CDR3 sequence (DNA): TGTGCCAGCAGGCGGGACAGAGTCTCTGGAAACACCATATATTTT. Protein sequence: CASRRDRVSGNTIYF.

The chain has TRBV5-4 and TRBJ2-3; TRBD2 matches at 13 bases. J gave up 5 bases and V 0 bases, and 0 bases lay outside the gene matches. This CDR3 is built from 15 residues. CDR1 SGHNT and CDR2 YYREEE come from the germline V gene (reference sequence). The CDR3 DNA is TGTGCCAGCAGCTTGGGACTAGCGGGGGGAGATACGCAGTATTTT. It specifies CASSLGLAGGDTQYF.

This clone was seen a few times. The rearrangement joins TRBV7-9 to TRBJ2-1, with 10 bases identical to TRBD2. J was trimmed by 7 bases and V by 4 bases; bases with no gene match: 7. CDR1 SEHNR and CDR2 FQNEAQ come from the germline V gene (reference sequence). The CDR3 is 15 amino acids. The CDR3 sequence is CASSYLAGVGNEQFF. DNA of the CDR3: TGTGCCAGCAGCTATCTAGCGGGGGTGGGGAATGAGCAGTTCTTC.

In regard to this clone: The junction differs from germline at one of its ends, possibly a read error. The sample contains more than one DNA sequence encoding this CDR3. Here the CDR3 reads CAISDGTGPYEQYF. The CDR3 region has the DNA TGTGCCATCAGTGACGGGACAGGGCCCTACGAGCAGTACTTT. The chain carries TRBV10-3 and TRBJ2-7; 9 nucleotides match TRBD1. Germline-derived CDR1 and CDR2 are ENHRY and SYGVKD. CDR3 length equals 14 residues.

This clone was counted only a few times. The CDR3: CASKVTGTSYEQYF. In DNA form, the CDR3 reads TGTGCCAGCAAGGTGACAGGGACGTCCTACGAGCAGTACTTC. V is TRBV6-5 and J is TRBJ2-7, with 7 bases identical to TRBD1. The CDR3 sequence is 14 residues long. J was trimmed by 1 base and V by 7 bases; bases with no gene match: 7. Germline V gene sequence: CDR1 MNHEY, CDR2 SVGAGI.

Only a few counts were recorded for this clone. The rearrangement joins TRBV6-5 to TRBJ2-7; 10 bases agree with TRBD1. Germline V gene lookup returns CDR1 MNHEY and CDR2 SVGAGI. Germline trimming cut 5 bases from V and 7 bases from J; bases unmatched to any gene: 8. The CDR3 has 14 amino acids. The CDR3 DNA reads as TGTGCCAGCAGTAAGGACAGGGGGACGCGGGAGCAGTACTTC. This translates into CASSKDRGTREQYF.

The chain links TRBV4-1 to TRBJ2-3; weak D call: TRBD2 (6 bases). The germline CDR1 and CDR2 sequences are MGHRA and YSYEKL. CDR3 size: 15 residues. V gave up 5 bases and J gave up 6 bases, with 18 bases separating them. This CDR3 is CASSFRLGGDDTQYF. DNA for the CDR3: TGCGCCAGCAGCTTTCGACTAGGTGGGGACGATACGCAGTATTTT.